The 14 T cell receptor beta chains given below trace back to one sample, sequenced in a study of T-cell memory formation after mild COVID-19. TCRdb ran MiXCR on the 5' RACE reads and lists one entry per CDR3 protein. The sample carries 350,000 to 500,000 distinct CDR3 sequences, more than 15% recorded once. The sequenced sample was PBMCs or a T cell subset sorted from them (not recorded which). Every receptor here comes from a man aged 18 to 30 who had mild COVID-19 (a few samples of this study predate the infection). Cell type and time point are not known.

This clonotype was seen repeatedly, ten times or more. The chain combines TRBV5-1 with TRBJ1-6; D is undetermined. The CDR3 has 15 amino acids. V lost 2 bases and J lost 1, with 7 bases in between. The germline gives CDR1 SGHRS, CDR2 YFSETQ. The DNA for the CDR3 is TGCGCCAGCAGCTTCGCGGAATCCTATAATTCACCCCTCCACTTT. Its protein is CASSFAESYNSPLHF.

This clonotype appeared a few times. CDR3 region: CATSSRGTDTQYF. CDR3 in DNA: TGTGCCACCAGCAGCAGGGGCACAGATACGCAGTATTTT. J is TRBJ2-3 and V is TRBV15, with D tentatively TRBD1 (5 bases). The CDR3 spans 13 residues. Trimming left V 3 bases short and J 1 base short, with 5 bases between. Germline loops: CDR1 LNHNV, CDR2 YYDKDF (reference sequence). Supplemented by reference TRBV15 and TRBJ2-3, the full variable domain reads DAMVIQNPRYQVTQFGKPVTLSCSQTLNHNVMYWYQQKSSQAPKLLFHYYDKDFNNEADTPDNFQSRRPNTSFCFLDIRSPGLGDTAMYLCATSSRGTDTQYFGPGTRLTVL.

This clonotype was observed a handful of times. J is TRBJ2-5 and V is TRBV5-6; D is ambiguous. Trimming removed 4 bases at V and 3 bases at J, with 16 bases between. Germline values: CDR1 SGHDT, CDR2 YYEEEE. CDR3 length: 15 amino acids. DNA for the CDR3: TGTGCCAGCAGCCCGGATCGTCGGCCAAAAGAGACCCAGTACTTC. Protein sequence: CASSPDRRPKETQYF.

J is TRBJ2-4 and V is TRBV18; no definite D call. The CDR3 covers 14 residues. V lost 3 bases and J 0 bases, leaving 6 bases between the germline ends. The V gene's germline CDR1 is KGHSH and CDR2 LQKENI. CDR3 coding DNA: TGTGCCAGCTCACCTAGGCGAGCCAAAAACATTCAGTACTTC. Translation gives CASSPRRAKNIQYF.

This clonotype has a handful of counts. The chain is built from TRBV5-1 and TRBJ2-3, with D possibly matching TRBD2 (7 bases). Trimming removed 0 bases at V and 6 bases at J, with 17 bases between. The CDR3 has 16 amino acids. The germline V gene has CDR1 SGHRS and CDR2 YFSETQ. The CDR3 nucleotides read TGCGCCAGCAGCTTGGAGGGGGGGGATTTAGCCGATACGCAGTATTTT. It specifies CASSLEGGDLADTQYF.

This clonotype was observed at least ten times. The CDR3 loop is CASSGGRQETQYF. CDR3 coding DNA: TGTGCCAGCAGTGGGGGACGTCAAGAGACCCAGTACTTC. This chain connects TRBV6-5 to TRBJ2-5; D might be TRBD1 or TRBD2, each matching 5 bases. V was shortened by 5 bases and J by 2 bases, with 9 bases between the two germline ends. Germline assignment: CDR1 MNHEY and CDR2 SVGAGI. This CDR3 has 13 residues.

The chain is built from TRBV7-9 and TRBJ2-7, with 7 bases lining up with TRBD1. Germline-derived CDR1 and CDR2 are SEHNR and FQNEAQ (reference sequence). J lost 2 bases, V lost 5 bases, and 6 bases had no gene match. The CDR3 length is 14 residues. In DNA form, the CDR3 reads TGTGCCAGCAGCCAACCGGGACAGACCTACGAGCAGTACTTC. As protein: CASSQPGQTYEQYF. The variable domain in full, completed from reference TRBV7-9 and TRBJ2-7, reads DTGVSQNPRHKITKRGQNVTFRCDPISEHNRLYWYRQTLGQGPEFLTYFQNEAQLEKSRLLSDRFSAERPKGSFSTLEIQRTEQGDSAMYLCASSQPGQTYEQYFGPGTRLTVT.

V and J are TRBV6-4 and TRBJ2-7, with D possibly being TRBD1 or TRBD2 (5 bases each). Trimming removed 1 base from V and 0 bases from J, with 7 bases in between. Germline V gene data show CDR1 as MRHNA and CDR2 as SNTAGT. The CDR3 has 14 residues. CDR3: CASSDWDHSYEQYV. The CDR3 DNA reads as TGTGCCAGCAGTGACTGGGACCACTCCTACGAGCAGTACGTC.

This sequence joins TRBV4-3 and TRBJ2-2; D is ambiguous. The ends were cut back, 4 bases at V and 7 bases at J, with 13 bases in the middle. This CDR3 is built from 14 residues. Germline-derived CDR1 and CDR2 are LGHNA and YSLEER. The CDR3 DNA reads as TGCGCCAGCAGCCCTCGTGTCCTACACGGGGAGCTGTTTTTT. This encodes CASSPRVLHGELFF.

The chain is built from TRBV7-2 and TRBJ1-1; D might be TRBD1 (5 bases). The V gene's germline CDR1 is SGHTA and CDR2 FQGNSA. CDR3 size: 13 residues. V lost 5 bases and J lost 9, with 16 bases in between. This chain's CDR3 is CASSDFQGEKAFF. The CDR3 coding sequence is TGTGCCAGCAGCGACTTTCAGGGCGAGAAAGCTTTCTTT.

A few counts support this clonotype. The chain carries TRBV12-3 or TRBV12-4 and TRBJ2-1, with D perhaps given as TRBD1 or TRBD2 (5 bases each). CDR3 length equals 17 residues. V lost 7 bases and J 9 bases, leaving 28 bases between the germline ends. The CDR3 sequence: CASNSVSGTRPYGEQFF. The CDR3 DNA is TGTGCCAGCAACTCTGTCTCCGGGACGCGTCCGTACGGTGAGCAGTTCTTC.

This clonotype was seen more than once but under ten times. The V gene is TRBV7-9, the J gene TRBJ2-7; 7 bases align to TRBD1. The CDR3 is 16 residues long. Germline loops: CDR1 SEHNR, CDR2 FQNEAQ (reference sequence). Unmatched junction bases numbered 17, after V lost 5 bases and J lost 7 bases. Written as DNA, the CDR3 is TGTGCCAGCAGCAACTACAGGGGCCGAGCCCTTGGGGAGCAGTACGTC. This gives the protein CASSNYRGRALGEQYV.

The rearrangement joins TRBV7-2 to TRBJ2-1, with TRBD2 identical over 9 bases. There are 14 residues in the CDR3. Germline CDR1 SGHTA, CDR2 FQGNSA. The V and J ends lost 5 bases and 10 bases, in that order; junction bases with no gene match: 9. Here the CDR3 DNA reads TGTGCCAGCAGCCTCACGGGCGGGGGGGGCGAGCAGTTCTTC. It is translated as CASSLTGGGGEQFF.

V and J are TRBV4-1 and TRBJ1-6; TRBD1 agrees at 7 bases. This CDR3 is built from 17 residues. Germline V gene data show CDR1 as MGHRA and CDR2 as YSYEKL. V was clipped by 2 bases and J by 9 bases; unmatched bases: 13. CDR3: CASSQTPRGRPGSPLHF. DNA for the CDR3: TGCGCCAGCAGCCAAACCCCCAGGGGGAGGCCTGGTTCACCCCTCCACTTT.